Only a few counts were recorded for the clone carrying this TCR beta chain. Its antigen is not identified. The V gene lost 3 bases and the J gene lost 5 bases, with 11 bases spanning the gap. The CDR3 runs 12 residues. Germline V gene lookup returns CDR1 GTSNPN and CDR2 SVGIG (reference sequence). Constant-region reverse primers amplified full-length variable regions, followed by semi-nested Nested Universal Primer A PCR. TCRdb reprocessed the 5' RACE reads with MiXCR, giving one entry per CDR3 protein. Among about 40,000 distinct CDR3 sequences listed, approximately 17% were seen once. Broader study findings: In terms of TCR gene usage, tumor memory CD4+ T cells clustered together with blood and lymph node memory CD4+ cells, as well as with lymph node naive CD4+ cells. Tumor Tregs overlapped most with tumor, then blood, naive CD4+ cells.

This sequence originates from a female donor with breast cancer. The chain links TRBV30 to TRBJ2-7; no reliable D call. Sequenced input: naive CD4+ T cells sorted from a lymph node. Subset of the sample: naive CD4+ T cells, CD4+CD45RA+CD25-. In DNA, the CDR3 is TGTGCCTGGAGCCCCAATAGGGACGAGCAGTACTTC. Its protein is CAWSPNRDEQYF.